This section outlines one T cell receptor beta chain sequence together with its context. The record originates from a study of CD8 T cells in Susac syndrome. Roughly 0.5 to 1 ug RNA was reverse transcribed with random hexamers. Across 54 Vbeta and 13 Jbeta, immunoSEQ multiplex PCR amplified TCR beta CDR3. TCRdb reprocessed the immunoSEQ multiplex PCR reads with MiXCR, giving one entry per CDR3 protein. The sample contains about 60,000 distinct CDR3 sequences, around 96% of which appear only once. This CDR3 contains 13 residues. Per germline, CDR1 MNHEY and CDR2 SMNVEV (reference sequence). V lost 1 base and J 7 bases, leaving 11 bases between the germline ends. Sequencing of TCR beta, carried out with a high-throughput approach, was applied to CD8+ and CD4+ T cells from the blood. Patients with stable or active relapsing-remitting disease, all of them treatment-naive, made up the multiple sclerosis controls. FACS was used to enrich TEMRA cells, whereas the CD8+ and CD4+ T cells were obtained by negative isolation.

The V call is TRBV27, the J call TRBJ2-7; possible D gene TRBD1, 6 bases. What was sequenced was CD8+ T cells from PBMCs. The clonotype was recovered from a human donor with multiple sclerosis. In nucleotides, the CDR3 is TGTGCCAGCAGTTTATTCAGGGGAGTAGAGCAGTACTTC. Its translation: CASSLFRGVEQYF.